Listed here is a single T cell receptor (beta chain). This clone's antigen is unknown. Base qualities were left out, and no much larger clone turns up one base away. These data are taken from a study of cytomegalovirus exposure and HLA in healthy donors (dated by TCRdb to about 2017). A note on the overall study: An earlier analysis of roughly 570 of the donors reported approximately 280 Gb of sequence data and about 120 million unique TCR beta sequences obtained from about 170 million T cells. About 300 gigabases of sequencing data and around 87 million unique TCR sequences were included in an early release covering roughly 600 HLA-typed donors. The number of donors typed differed by locus, with about 629-640 for A, B, C, DRB1 and DQB1, 522 for DQA1, 600 to 610 for DPA1, and roughly 450 for DPB1. Both class I and class II loci were covered by HLA typing, at four-digit resolution. Donor age, sex, ethnicity and CMV serostatus were compiled alongside the repertoire data. The study aimed to test whether cataloging public T cell receptors could reveal signatures of past pathogen exposure. Rather than using new phenotypic data, the later analysis identified candidate immune exposures from TCR beta sequences and from how often those sequences occurred across donors. Four or five DR-DQ haplotypes were handled as single units for association and clustering because linkage in the cohort was strong. Of the 300 to 450 genotyped donors, 65% to 90% fell in the genetic ancestry cluster associated with self-reported Caucasian donors. In an earlier analysis of roughly 580 of the donors, high-throughput TCR beta sequencing was used to judge whether each TCR beta V gene segment behaved as functional or pseudogenic. Using immunosequencing, the study profiled T cell repertoires from 500 to 800 subjects and related those repertoires to cytomegalovirus serostatus. A later genetic analysis used genome-wide SNP genotypes for about 60% of the roughly 700 donors, treating that subset as a discovery cohort. In a later analysis, previously published TCR beta repertoires from 666 donors were re-analyzed and high-resolution HLA genotyping was added so that TCR occurrence patterns could be studied. Besides the first cohort of around 700 subjects, a separate validation cohort made up of over 100 different subjects was used. Among several hundred genotyped donors of the cohort, an average of about 220,000 unique TCR beta nucleotide sequences was sequenced per donor, of which 15% to 20% were non-productive. To predict cytomegalovirus infection status, the study brought together high-throughput TCR immunosequencing, statistical association of individual TCRs with disease status, and machine learning. All discovery cohort repertoires had been generated using a single sequencing platform. General findings and caveats noted by the study authors: This cohort had only TCR beta chains sequenced, and the lack of alpha or paired-chain data limited which features could be detected. Because some donors lacked HLA typing at each locus, the association tests relied only on the typed subset. When HLA alleles, especially DR and DQ, strongly co-occurred, TCR associations were difficult to assign to individual alleles. Because counts were too low, under 20 rarely observed V segments, including chromosome 9 orphons, were left out of the earlier analysis of some 600 of the donors. The study gave a list of about 150 TCR beta chains associated with cytomegalovirus. Presence/absence analyses assumed roughly uniform sequencing depth across donors, an assumption that may not hold. In a later analysis, several top co-occurrence clusters were reported to appear linked to parvovirus B19, influenza, CMV and Epstein-Barr virus. A few of the identified cytomegalovirus-associated TCR beta chains were confirmed in vitro to be specific for cytomegalovirus antigens. An association between a missense DCLRE1C variant and V-gene and J-gene trimming of TCR beta chains was found in a later genetic analysis and replicated in an independent cohort. It was suggested by the authors that the approach could potentially be generalized to other disease states and immunological phenotypes. Compared with the approximately 720-donor mean, donors in an Asian-associated ancestry cluster had fewer N-insertions in productive TCRs, according to a later genetic analysis. Most CMV-associated TCR beta chains appeared to be HLA-restricted in a later analysis, and the HLA associations seemed to be driven largely by CMV exposure. A later analysis associated about 17,000 TCR beta sequences with specific HLA alleles at a false discovery rate of 0.05. While some public TCRs were present in many individuals, most TCR sequences turned up only very rarely across donors. The classifier was reported to diagnose cytomegalovirus status with high specificity and sensitivity in both the original and validation cohorts. Linkage disequilibrium might explain the correlated functional status among segregating V segments, but an unknown experimental factor could not be ruled out. Immune exposure information for the cohort was limited to CMV serostatus. A further reported finding was that TCR beta sequences accurately predicted the HLA-A and HLA-B alleles for most subjects in the first cohort. Broadly in line with IMGT annotations, most TCR beta V segments showed up in productive rearrangements about 87% or about 30% of the time in an earlier analysis of roughly 590 of the donors. The sequencing pipeline was judged likely to have produced a cluster of highly shared sequence variants as a technical artifact. The 87-base-pair reads could not distinguish some IMGT-functional V segments, including TRBV6-2 and TRBV6-3, so those segments were excluded. In a later analysis, HLA-associated TCR beta chains showed more clonal expansion and lower generation probabilities than non-associated chains that were equally common. In a later analysis, the rate of TCR association differed among HLA loci, with DRB1 alleles having the most associated TCRs and HLA-C alleles having the fewest.

Preparation of the library involved the immunoSEQ multiplex PCR assay. For the multiplex PCR, a mixture combining 60 forward primers for TCR Vbeta segments and 13 reverse primers for TCR Jbeta segments was used. A multiplex PCR assay on genomic DNA amplified the CDR3 region of rearranged TCR beta genes. On the Illumina HiSeq System, the amplified TCR beta libraries were sequenced as 87-base-pair reads. In the authors' own workflow: In a later analysis, some 80 million unique TCR beta chains were counted across the roughly 610 repertoires, and roughly 11 million of these chains were shared by at least two donors. A nearest-neighbor algorithm error-corrected the raw reads and collapsed the reads into unique sequences, merging closely related sequences to remove PCR and sequencing errors. Alignment of CDR3 sequences to IMGT reference sequences was used to assign V, D and J gene segments. For a sequence to be retained, at least a six-nucleotide match to both a V gene segment and a J gene segment was required. A rearrangement was called productive if the CDR3 had no stop codons and remained in frame with V and J, and every other rearrangement was called non-productive. CDR3 was defined according to IMGT convention as the region running from the second conserved V-encoded cysteine to the conserved J-encoded phenylalanine. In an earlier analysis of 550 to 650 of the donors, sequences lacking an unambiguous match to a single V gene segment were excluded. An earlier analysis of almost 600 of the donors classified V segments as functional when productive rearrangements were above 56.7% and as segregating when the standard deviation between donors was above 5%. A statistical classification framework was developed to diagnose cytomegalovirus status using the catalog of TCR beta chain sequences. A later analysis assigned V and J genes by comparing TCR nucleotide sequences with IMGT/GENE-DB human TR gene sequences. The TCRdist pipeline was used in a later analysis to assign CDR3 sequences and most-parsimonious VDJ recombination scenarios. In a later analysis, every TCR beta chain was defined by the combination of its CDR3 amino acid sequence and its V-gene family, and reads without a unique V-gene family were dropped. In a later analysis, approximately 640 highly shared, low-generation-probability nucleotide sequences were removed to address suspected cross-contamination and a sequencing artifact. In a later analysis, a clonal expansion index was calculated for each public chain from normalized within-repertoire ranks of inferred template counts. In a later analysis, generation probabilities were computed using a VDJ recombination model fitted to out-of-frame rearrangements, and the results were checked against IGoR. In a later analysis, TCR-TCR, TCR-HLA and TCR-CMV co-occurrence was scored with hypergeometric tests, and a repertoire-size bias correction was applied to TCR pairs. False discovery rates were estimated in a later analysis by permuting HLA or CMV assignments 20 times. In a later analysis, co-occurring TCRs were grouped using DBSCAN, and TCRdist sequence similarity was added for clustering within HLA-allele-positive subsets. For co-occurrence clustering, repertoires with fewer than 30,000 or more than 120,000 public chains were excluded, along with five repertoires with anomalous nucleotide sharing. As stored in TCRdb, this immuneACCESS dataset retains in-frame rearrangements with V and J assigned. A fraction of the clones does not appear; measured against another copy, unresolved V genes explain less than half of the discrepancy, and the remainder lacks a known reason. V, J and clone size are those of that table, while D and trimming were read from the DNA. For this sample there are fewer than 200,000 clones; roughly 80% appear just once. The ten biggest clones cover under 6% of the sample.

The cohort consisted of approximately 670 healthy bone marrow donors. At the time of sampling, all cohort members were nominally healthy, though unrecorded immune exposures were likely present. The donor tested CMV seropositive, placing the donor among the roughly 270 seropositive members of the cohort. A peripheral blood sample was provided by each donor, and peripheral blood mononuclear cells were used for TCR beta sequencing. Genomic DNA was extracted from the blood cell samples with the Qiagen DNeasy Blood Extraction Kit. The CDR3 measures 15 amino acids from cysteine to phenylalanine. The entry retains the CDR3 DNA only, 45 bases that are in frame from base 1. Trimming at the junction amounts to 2 bases on V and 2 bases on J, and the germline ends lie 12 bases apart. The germline V gene gives CDR1 as MNHEY and CDR2 as SVGAGI.

The origin of this receptor is a woman aged 45-65 years in good health and CMV-seropositive. The chain links TRBV6-5 with TRBJ2-5, and the D gene may be TRBD1, 6 bases matching. Sequencing was performed on PBMCs. The CDR3 protein is CASSYGQGRQETQYF. The DNA is as follows: TGTGCCAGCAGTTACGGGCAGGGGAGACAAGAGACCCAGTACTTC.